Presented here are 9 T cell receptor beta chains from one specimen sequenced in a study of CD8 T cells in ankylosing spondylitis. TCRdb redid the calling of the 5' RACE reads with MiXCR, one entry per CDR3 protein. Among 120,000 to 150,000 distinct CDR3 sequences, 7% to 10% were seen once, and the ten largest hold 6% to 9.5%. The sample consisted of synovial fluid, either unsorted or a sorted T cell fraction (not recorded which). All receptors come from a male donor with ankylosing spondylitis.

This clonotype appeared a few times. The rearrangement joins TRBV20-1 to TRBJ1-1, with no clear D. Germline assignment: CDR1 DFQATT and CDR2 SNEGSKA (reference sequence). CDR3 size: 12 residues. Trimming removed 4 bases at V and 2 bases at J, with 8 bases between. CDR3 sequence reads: CSATTPNTEAFF. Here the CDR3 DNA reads TGCAGTGCTACCACACCTAACACTGAAGCTTTCTTT.

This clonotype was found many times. The DNA of the CDR3 is TGTGCCAGCAGCTTATATCGGGTAGAGACCCAGTACTTC. This sequence encodes CASSLYRVETQYF. This chain connects TRBV7-2 to TRBJ2-5; unclear D gene. Per germline, CDR1 SGHTA and CDR2 FQGNSA. The V and J ends lost 2 bases and 4 bases respectively, with 8 bases between them. CDR3 length: 13 amino acids.

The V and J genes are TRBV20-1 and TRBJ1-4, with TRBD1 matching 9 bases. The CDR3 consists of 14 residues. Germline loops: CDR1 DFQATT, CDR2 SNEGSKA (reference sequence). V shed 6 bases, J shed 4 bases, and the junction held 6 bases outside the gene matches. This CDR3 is CSADTGGLNEKLFF. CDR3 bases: TGCAGTGCGGATACAGGGGGCCTTAATGAAAAACTGTTTTTT.

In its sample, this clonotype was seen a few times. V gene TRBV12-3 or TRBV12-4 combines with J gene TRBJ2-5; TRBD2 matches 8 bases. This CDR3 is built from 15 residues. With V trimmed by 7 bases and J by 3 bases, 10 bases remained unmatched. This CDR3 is CASTIREGREETQYF. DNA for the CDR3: TGTGCCAGCACGATTCGGGAGGGCCGGGAAGAGACCCAGTACTTC.

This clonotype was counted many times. The CDR3 sequence is CASSWGAYGYTF. The CDR3 DNA is TGCGCCAGCAGCTGGGGAGCCTATGGCTACACCTTC. The rearrangement joins TRBV5-1 to TRBJ1-2; D not certain. V dropped 3 bases and J dropped 4 bases, with 7 bases sitting between them. This CDR3 contains 12 residues. Germline V lookup: CDR1 SGHRS, CDR2 YFSETQ.

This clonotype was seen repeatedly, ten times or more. The CDR3 here is CSGQQETQYF. In DNA, the CDR3 is TGCAGCGGGCAACAAGAGACCCAGTACTTC. The chain joins TRBV29-1 to TRBJ2-5; D is ambiguous. CDR1 is SQVTM and CDR2 is ANQGSEA in the germline V gene. V was pared by 7 bases and J by 2 bases, with 5 bases between. This CDR3 is 10 amino acids long.

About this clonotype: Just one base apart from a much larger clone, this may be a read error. CDR3 in DNA: TGCAGTGCTCTAGAGGGTCCGGTAAGCGGCTACACCTTC. It codes for CSALEGPVSGYTF. The chain employs TRBV20-1 and TRBJ1-2; D uncertain. With 5 bases removed from V and 8 bases from J, the gap between germline ends came to 18 bases. This CDR3 spans 13 amino acids. Germline-derived CDR1 and CDR2 are DFQATT and SNEGSKA (reference sequence).

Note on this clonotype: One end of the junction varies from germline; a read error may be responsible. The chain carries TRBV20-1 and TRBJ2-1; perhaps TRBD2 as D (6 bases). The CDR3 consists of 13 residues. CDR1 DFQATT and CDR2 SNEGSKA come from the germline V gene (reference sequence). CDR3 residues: CSVRGIAVDEQFF. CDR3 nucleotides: TGCAGTGTTAGAGGGATAGCGGTGGATGAGCAGTTCTTC.

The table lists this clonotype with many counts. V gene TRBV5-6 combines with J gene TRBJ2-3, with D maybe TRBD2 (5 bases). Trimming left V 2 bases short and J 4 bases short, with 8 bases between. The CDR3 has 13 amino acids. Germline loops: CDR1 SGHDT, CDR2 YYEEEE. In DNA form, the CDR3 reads TGTGCCAGCAGCTTAGGACTTTCAGATACGCAGTATTTT. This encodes CASSLGLSDTQYF.